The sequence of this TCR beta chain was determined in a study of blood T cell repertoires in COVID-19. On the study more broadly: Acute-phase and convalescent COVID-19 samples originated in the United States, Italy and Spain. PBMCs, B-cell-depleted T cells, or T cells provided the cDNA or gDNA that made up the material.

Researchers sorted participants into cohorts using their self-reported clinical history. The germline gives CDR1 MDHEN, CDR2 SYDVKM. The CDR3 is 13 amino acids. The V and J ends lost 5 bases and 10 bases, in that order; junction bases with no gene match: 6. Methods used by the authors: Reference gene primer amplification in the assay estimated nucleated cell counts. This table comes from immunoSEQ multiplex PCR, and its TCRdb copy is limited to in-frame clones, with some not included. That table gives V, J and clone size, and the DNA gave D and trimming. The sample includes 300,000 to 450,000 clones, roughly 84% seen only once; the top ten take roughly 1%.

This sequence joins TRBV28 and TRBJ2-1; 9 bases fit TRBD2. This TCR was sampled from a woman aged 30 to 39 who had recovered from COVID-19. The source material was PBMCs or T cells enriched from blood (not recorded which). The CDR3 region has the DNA TGTGCCAGCAGTAGGCCCAGCGGGGGGGAGCAGTTCTTC. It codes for CASSRPSGGEQFF.